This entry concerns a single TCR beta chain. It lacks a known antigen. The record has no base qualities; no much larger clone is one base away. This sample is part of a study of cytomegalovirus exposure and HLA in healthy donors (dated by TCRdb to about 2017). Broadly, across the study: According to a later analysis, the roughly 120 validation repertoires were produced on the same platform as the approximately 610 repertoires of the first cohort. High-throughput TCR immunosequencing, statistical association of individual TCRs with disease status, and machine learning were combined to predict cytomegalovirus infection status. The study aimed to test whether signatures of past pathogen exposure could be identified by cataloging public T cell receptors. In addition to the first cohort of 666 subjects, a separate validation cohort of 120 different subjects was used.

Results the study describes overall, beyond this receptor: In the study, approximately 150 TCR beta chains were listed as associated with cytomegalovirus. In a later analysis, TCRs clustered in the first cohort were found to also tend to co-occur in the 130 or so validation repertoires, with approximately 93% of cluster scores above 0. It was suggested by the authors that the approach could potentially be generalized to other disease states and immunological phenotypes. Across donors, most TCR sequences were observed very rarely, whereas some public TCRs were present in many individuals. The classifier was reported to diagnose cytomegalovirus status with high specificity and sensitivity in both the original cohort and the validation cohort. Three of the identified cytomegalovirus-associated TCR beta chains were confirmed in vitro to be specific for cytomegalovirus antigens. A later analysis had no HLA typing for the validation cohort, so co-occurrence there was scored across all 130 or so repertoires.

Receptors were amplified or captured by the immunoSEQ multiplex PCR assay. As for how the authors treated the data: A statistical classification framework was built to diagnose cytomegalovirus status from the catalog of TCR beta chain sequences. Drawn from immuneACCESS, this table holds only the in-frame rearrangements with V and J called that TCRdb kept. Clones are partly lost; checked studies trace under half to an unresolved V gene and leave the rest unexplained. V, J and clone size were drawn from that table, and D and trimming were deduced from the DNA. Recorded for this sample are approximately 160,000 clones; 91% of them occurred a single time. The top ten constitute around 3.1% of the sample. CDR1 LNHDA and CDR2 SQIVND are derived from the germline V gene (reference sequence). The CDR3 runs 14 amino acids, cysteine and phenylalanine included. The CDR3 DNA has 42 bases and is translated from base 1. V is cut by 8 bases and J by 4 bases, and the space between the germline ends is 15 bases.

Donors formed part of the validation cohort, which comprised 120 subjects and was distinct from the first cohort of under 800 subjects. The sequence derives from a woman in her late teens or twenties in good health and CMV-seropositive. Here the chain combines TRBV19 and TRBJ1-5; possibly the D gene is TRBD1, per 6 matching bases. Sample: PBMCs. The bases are TGTGCCAGTTCAGGGACACCACTTAATCAGCCCCAGCATTTT. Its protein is CASSGTPLNQPQHF.